Sequencing of this T cell receptor beta chain was carried out in a study of blood T cell repertoires in COVID-19. About the study: There were acute and convalescent COVID-19 samples, and they came from the United States, Italy and Spain. Sources were T cells, B-cell-depleted T cells, or PBMCs; the material itself was cDNA or gDNA.

This clone was seen only once. The V and J ends lost 6 bases and 0 bases respectively, with 11 bases between them. Germline V gene data show CDR1 as SQVTM and CDR2 as ANQGSEA. CDR3 size: 13 residues. Original data processing: Researchers report that nucleated cell counts were estimated from reference gene primer amplification. Sequenced by immunoSEQ multiplex PCR; TCRdb stores in-frame clones only, minus some. The D gene and trimming were derived from the DNA, and the V and J assignments and clone size from that table. The sample lists around 55,000 clones, approximately 85% occurring once. The clonotype originates from a human donor in a cohort sampled during active COVID-19. This sequence joins TRBV29-1 and TRBJ1-1, with D perhaps matching TRBD1 (5 bases). The sample was peripheral blood. The CDR3 reads CSVQWGLNTEAFF. The CDR3 DNA reads TGCAGCGTCCAGTGGGGCCTGAACACTGAAGCTTTCTTT.